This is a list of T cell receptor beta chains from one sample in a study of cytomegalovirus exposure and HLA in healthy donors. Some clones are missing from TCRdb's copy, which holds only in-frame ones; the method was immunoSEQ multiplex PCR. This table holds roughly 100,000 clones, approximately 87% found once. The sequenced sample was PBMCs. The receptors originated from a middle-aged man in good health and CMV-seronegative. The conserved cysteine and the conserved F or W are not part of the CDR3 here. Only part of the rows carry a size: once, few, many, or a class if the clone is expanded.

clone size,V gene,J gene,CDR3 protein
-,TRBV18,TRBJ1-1,ASSPLTGGLDTEAF
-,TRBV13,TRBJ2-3,ASSQPNGDTQY
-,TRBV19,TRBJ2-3,ATTSGGKDTQY
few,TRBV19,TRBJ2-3,ASSIRPRGTQY
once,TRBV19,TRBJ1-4,ASSLDRGGEKLF
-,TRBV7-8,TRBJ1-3,ASSLTGVSGGNTIY
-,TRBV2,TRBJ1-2,ASRPDRGLNYGYT
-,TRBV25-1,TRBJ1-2,ASSAVGQYGYT
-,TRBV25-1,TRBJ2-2,ASKLSNTGELF
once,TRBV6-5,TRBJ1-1,ASSYLGGGRAF
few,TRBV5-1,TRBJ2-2,ASSLAPIPVGELF
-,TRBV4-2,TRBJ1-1,ASSQDAGGTEAF
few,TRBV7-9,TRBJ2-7,ASSWWSVEQY
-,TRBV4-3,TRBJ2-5,ASSQALAGGPGRETQY
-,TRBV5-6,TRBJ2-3,ASSGLDTIYTDTQY
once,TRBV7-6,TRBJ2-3,ASSLRGDGTDTQY
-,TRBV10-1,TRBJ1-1,ASSRGPFDTEAF
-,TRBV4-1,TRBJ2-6,ASSRLPGTGGSGANVLT
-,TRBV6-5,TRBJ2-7,ASSDRAYYEQY
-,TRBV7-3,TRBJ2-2,ASSLIGTGTGLTAGELF
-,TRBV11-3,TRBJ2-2,ASSFAGLRGGELF
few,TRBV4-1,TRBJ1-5,ASSQEQYSNQPQH
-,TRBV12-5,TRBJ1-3,ASGSTGEGIGNTIY
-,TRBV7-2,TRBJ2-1,ASSLIWPLAGGVDYEQF